This T cell receptor beta chain appears in the sequencing data of a study of Graves' ophthalmopathy and Graves' hyperthyroidism. Study-level results: Blood also held most thyroid clonotypes expanded above 0.001 frequency.

Remarks on this clonotype: Its antigen is still unknown. A read error may account for a junction end that differs from germline.

Transcripts of RNA were the source for amplifying TCR beta CDR3 regions. A first-round RT-PCR used HTBI primers, followed by a second-round multiplex PCR. TCRdb re-called the multiplex PCR reads with MiXCR, one entry per CDR3 protein. Among roughly 600,000 distinct CDR3 sequences listed, under 45% were seen once. Uncontrolled infections, other autoimmune diseases, pregnancy or lactation barred patients from enrollment. Clinical symptoms, serum thyroxine, TRAb, thyroid ultrasound and orbital computed tomography were relied on for diagnosis. The sample consisted of peripheral blood or thyroid tissue (not recorded which). The TCR originated in an adult man with Graves' hyperthyroidism.

The DNA of the CDR3 is TGTGCCAGCAGTGTAGCGGGAGGGTCCTACAATGAAAAACTGTTTTTT. It specifies CASSVAGGSYNEKLFF. This chain joins TRBV12-3 or TRBV12-4 and TRBJ1-4; D gene uncertain. The CDR3 is 16 amino acids.